Listed below are T cell receptor beta chains from one sample, sequenced in a study of response to subunit inactivated influenza vaccine. Each CDR3 protein is one row after TCRdb ran MiXCR on the RT-PCR reads. Among hundreds of thousands of distinct CDR3 sequences listed, around 16% were seen once. The input for sequencing was PBMCs from blood, taken 12 days after vaccination. The receptor source for this set is a man aged 45-65 years who received an inactivated influenza vaccine. Each CDR3 is given with its conserved first and last residue. The order of the fields is CDR3 protein, CDR3 DNA, clone size, J gene, V gene, D gene. D genes are given only for firm matches. Only part of the rows carry a size: once, few, many, or a class if the clone is expanded.

CDR3 protein: CSARTPGTGPEKLFF; CDR3 DNA: TGCAGTGCTAGAACTCCCGGGACAGGCCCTGAAAAACTGTTTTTT; clone size: .; J gene: TRBJ1-4; V gene: TRBV20-1; D gene: TRBD1
CDR3 protein: CASSLGGLDAETQYF; CDR3 DNA: TGTGCCAGCTCCCTGGGGGGACTAGATGCAGAGACCCAGTACTTC; clone size: few; J gene: TRBJ2-5; V gene: TRBV25-1; D gene: TRBD2
CDR3 protein: CASRVGVGIYEQYF; CDR3 DNA: TGTGCCAGCAGGGTAGGAGTAGGAATCTACGAGCAGTACTTC; clone size: .; J gene: TRBJ2-7; V gene: TRBV6-1; D gene: .
CDR3 protein: CASSQDLGVRNEQFF; CDR3 DNA: TGTGCCAGCAGCCAAGATTTGGGGGTTCGGAATGAGCAGTTCTTC; clone size: .; J gene: TRBJ2-1; V gene: TRBV14; D gene: .
CDR3 protein: CASSYLLSTDYEQYF; CDR3 DNA: TGTGCCAGCAGTTATTTACTGTCAACCGACTACGAGCAGTACTTC; clone size: many; J gene: TRBJ2-7; V gene: TRBV6-5; D gene: .
CDR3 protein: CASTLDRVGREAFF; CDR3 DNA: TGTGCCAGCACGCTGGACAGGGTTGGTCGTGAAGCTTTCTTT; clone size: few; J gene: TRBJ1-1; V gene: TRBV6-1; D gene: TRBD1
CDR3 protein: CASSKRDRGLKNEQFF; CDR3 DNA: TGTGCCAGCAGCAAAAGAGACAGGGGGCTCAAGAATGAGCAGTTCTTC; clone size: .; J gene: TRBJ2-1; V gene: TRBV11-3; D gene: TRBD1
CDR3 protein: CASSPAGLPSFTGELFF; CDR3 DNA: TGTGCCAGCTCCCCTGCTGGCCTACCGTCGTTCACCGGGGAGCTGTTTTTT; clone size: .; J gene: TRBJ2-2; V gene: TRBV18; D gene: .
CDR3 protein: CATSDLWTDQPQHF; CDR3 DNA: TGTGCCACCAGTGATCTCTGGACAGATCAGCCCCAGCATTTT; clone size: few; J gene: TRBJ1-5; V gene: TRBV24-1; D gene: .
CDR3 protein: CASSYITASQETQYF; CDR3 DNA: TGTGCCAGCAGTTATATTACGGCTAGCCAAGAGACCCAGTACTTC; clone size: .; J gene: TRBJ2-5; V gene: TRBV28; D gene: .
CDR3 protein: CASRDLSYNEQFF; CDR3 DNA: TGCGCCAGCAGGGACTTATCCTACAATGAGCAGTTCTTC; clone size: .; J gene: TRBJ2-1; V gene: TRBV5-1; D gene: .
CDR3 protein: CASRLRDAGANVLTF; CDR3 DNA: TGTGCCAGCAGACTTAGGGACGCTGGGGCCAACGTCCTGACTTTC; clone size: .; J gene: TRBJ2-6; V gene: TRBV7-9; D gene: .
CDR3 protein: CASSRGLAGGSSYNEQFF; CDR3 DNA: TGTGCCAGCAGCCGGGGACTAGCGGGGGGGAGCTCCTACAATGAGCAGTTCTTC; clone size: few; J gene: TRBJ2-1; V gene: TRBV6-1; D gene: TRBD2
CDR3 protein: CASSYAHTGELFF; CDR3 DNA: TGTGCCAGCAGCTATGCACACACCGGGGAGCTGTTTTTT; clone size: .; J gene: TRBJ2-2; V gene: TRBV5-4; D gene: .
CDR3 protein: CASRARDSGTYEQYF; CDR3 DNA: TGTGCCAGCAGGGCCCGGGATAGCGGGACCTACGAGCAGTACTTC; clone size: once; J gene: TRBJ2-7; V gene: TRBV6-5; D gene: TRBD2
CDR3 protein: CATSDSAPDIQYF; CDR3 DNA: TGTGCCACCAGTGATTCGGCTCCTGACATTCAGTACTTC; clone size: .; J gene: TRBJ2-4; V gene: TRBV24-1; D gene: .
CDR3 protein: CASSPPGGSEQFF; CDR3 DNA: TGTGCCAGCAGCCCCCCGGGGGGCTCCGAGCAGTTCTTC; clone size: few; J gene: TRBJ2-1; V gene: TRBV7-2; D gene: .
CDR3 protein: CATSTRRGGYQNEQFF; CDR3 DNA: TGTGCCACCAGCACCAGGAGGGGGGGCTACCAAAATGAGCAGTTCTTC; clone size: .; J gene: TRBJ2-1; V gene: TRBV15; D gene: .
CDR3 protein: CSASPDWTAPSTDTQYF; CDR3 DNA: TGCAGTGCTTCACCTGACTGGACAGCCCCTAGCACAGATACGCAGTATTTT; clone size: few; J gene: TRBJ2-3; V gene: TRBV20-1; D gene: .
CDR3 protein: CASSYSRGTKETQYF; CDR3 DNA: TGTGCCAGCAGTTACTCGAGGGGGACTAAAGAGACCCAGTACTTC; clone size: few; J gene: TRBJ2-5; V gene: TRBV6-5; D gene: .
CDR3 protein: CASSLSIRSYEQYF; CDR3 DNA: TGTGCCAGCAGTTTATCCATACGTTCCTACGAGCAGTACTTC; clone size: .; J gene: TRBJ2-7; V gene: TRBV12-3/TRBV12-4; D gene: .
CDR3 protein: CASSRARWGKNIQYF; CDR3 DNA: TGTGCCAGCAGCAGGGCCCGTTGGGGCAAAAACATTCAGTACTTC; clone size: .; J gene: TRBJ2-4; V gene: TRBV5-4; D gene: .
CDR3 protein: CASSLKGSHTGELFF; CDR3 DNA: TGTGCCAGCAGTTTGAAAGGGTCCCACACCGGGGAGCTGTTTTTT; clone size: .; J gene: TRBJ2-2; V gene: TRBV12-3/TRBV12-4; D gene: .
CDR3 protein: CSARDRGSPYEQYF; CDR3 DNA: TGCAGTGCTAGAGATCGCGGGTCCCCCTACGAGCAGTACTTC; clone size: .; J gene: TRBJ2-7; V gene: TRBV20-1; D gene: .
CDR3 protein: CASSTLPAGGIYNKQFF; CDR3 DNA: TGTGCCAGCAGTACACTCCCAGCGGGAGGGATTTACAATAAGCAGTTCTTC; clone size: .; J gene: TRBJ2-1; V gene: TRBV12-3/TRBV12-4; D gene: TRBD2
CDR3 protein: CASSYSVGRDHEQYF; CDR3 DNA: TGTGCCAGCAGTTACTCGGTCGGGAGAGACCACGAGCAGTACTTC; clone size: .; J gene: TRBJ2-7; V gene: TRBV6-5; D gene: .
CDR3 protein: CASTNRGTSGSWSPEQYF; CDR3 DNA: TGTGCCAGCACCAACAGGGGGACTAGCGGGAGTTGGTCCCCCGAGCAGTACTTC; clone size: few; J gene: TRBJ2-7; V gene: TRBV11-2; D gene: TRBD2
CDR3 protein: CASSLSEPAVSEAFF; CDR3 DNA: TGTGCCAGCAGTTTATCGGAGCCGGCGGTCTCTGAAGCTTTCTTT; clone size: .; J gene: TRBJ1-1; V gene: TRBV27; D gene: .
CDR3 protein: CASSPTGLEGYTF; CDR3 DNA: TGTGCCAGCTCACCAACAGGGCTGGAGGGCTACACCTTC; clone size: .; J gene: TRBJ1-2; V gene: TRBV18; D gene: .
CDR3 protein: CATSRETGGTEAFF; CDR3 DNA: TGTGCCACCAGCAGAGAAACAGGGGGGACTGAAGCTTTCTTT; clone size: few; J gene: TRBJ1-1; V gene: TRBV15; D gene: TRBD1
CDR3 protein: CASSLEGLAQGYTF; CDR3 DNA: TGTGCCAGCAGCTTGGAGGGGCTAGCGCAAGGCTACACCTTC; clone size: .; J gene: TRBJ1-2; V gene: TRBV5-5; D gene: .
CDR3 protein: CASSGDRINEKLFF; CDR3 DNA: TGTGCCAGCAGCGGGGACAGGATTAATGAAAAACTGTTTTTT; clone size: .; J gene: TRBJ1-4; V gene: TRBV5-6; D gene: TRBD1
CDR3 protein: CSARAGRRVDTQYF; CDR3 DNA: TGCAGTGCTAGGGCCGGAAGACGGGTGGATACGCAGTATTTT; clone size: few; J gene: TRBJ2-3; V gene: TRBV20-1; D gene: .
CDR3 protein: CASSSHGQVSDYEQYF; CDR3 DNA: TGTGCCAGCAGTTCCCACGGACAGGTGTCCGACTACGAGCAGTACTTC; clone size: .; J gene: TRBJ2-7; V gene: TRBV28; D gene: TRBD1
CDR3 protein: CASSLQGASDSPLHF; CDR3 DNA: TGCGCCAGCAGCTTGCAGGGGGCATCGGATTCACCCCTCCACTTT; clone size: .; J gene: TRBJ1-6; V gene: TRBV5-1; D gene: TRBD1
CDR3 protein: CSASFDYNEQFF; CDR3 DNA: TGCAGTGCTAGTTTCGACTACAATGAGCAGTTCTTC; clone size: few; J gene: TRBJ2-1; V gene: TRBV20-1; D gene: .
CDR3 protein: CASSPPGLLNTGELFF; CDR3 DNA: TGCGCCAGCAGCCCTCCGGGACTATTGAACACCGGGGAGCTGTTTTTT; clone size: many; J gene: TRBJ2-2; V gene: TRBV5-1; D gene: TRBD2
CDR3 protein: CAGSYRRNTGELFF; CDR3 DNA: TGTGCCGGCAGTTATAGGAGGAACACCGGGGAGCTGTTTTTT; clone size: .; J gene: TRBJ2-2; V gene: TRBV28; D gene: .
CDR3 protein: CASGPSSTDTQYF; CDR3 DNA: TGTGCTAGTGGTCCCTCTAGCACAGATACGCAGTATTTT; clone size: .; J gene: TRBJ2-3; V gene: TRBV12-5; D gene: .
CDR3 protein: CSARETRQGIDPGELFF; CDR3 DNA: TGCAGTGCTAGAGAAACAAGACAGGGTATAGATCCCGGGGAGCTGTTTTTT; clone size: .; J gene: TRBJ2-2; V gene: TRBV20-1; D gene: TRBD1
CDR3 protein: CASNPRAGSSGNTIYF; CDR3 DNA: TGTGCCAGCAACCCCAGAGCTGGGAGCTCTGGAAACACCATATATTTT; clone size: few; J gene: TRBJ1-3; V gene: TRBV12-3/TRBV12-4; D gene: .
CDR3 protein: CASSPLASVLFYNEQFF; CDR3 DNA: TGTGCCAGCAGCCCACTGGCTAGCGTTTTGTTCTACAATGAGCAGTTCTTC; clone size: .; J gene: TRBJ2-1; V gene: TRBV7-9; D gene: .
CDR3 protein: CASKSGLEETQYF; CDR3 DNA: TGTGCCAGCAAGAGTGGGCTTGAAGAGACCCAGTACTTC; clone size: few; J gene: TRBJ2-5; V gene: TRBV27; D gene: .
CDR3 protein: CATSRESTYNEQFF; CDR3 DNA: TGTGCCACCAGTCGAGAGAGTACCTACAATGAGCAGTTCTTC; clone size: .; J gene: TRBJ2-1; V gene: TRBV24-1; D gene: .
CDR3 protein: CASRKDRGYYGYTF; CDR3 DNA: TGTGCCAGCAGAAAGGACAGGGGGTACTATGGCTACACCTTC; clone size: .; J gene: TRBJ1-2; V gene: TRBV12-3/TRBV12-4; D gene: TRBD1
CDR3 protein: CASSYSAGTPYEQYF; CDR3 DNA: TGTGCCAGCAGTTATTCAGCCGGGACGCCCTACGAGCAGTACTTC; clone size: few; J gene: TRBJ2-7; V gene: TRBV6-2/TRBV6-3; D gene: .
CDR3 protein: CATMDLNTGELFF; CDR3 DNA: TGTGCCACCATGGACTTGAACACCGGGGAGCTGTTTTTT; clone size: many; J gene: TRBJ2-2; V gene: TRBV24-1; D gene: .
CDR3 protein: CASSQVVSGAYLDTQYF; CDR3 DNA: TGTGCCAGCAGCCAAGTGGTTAGCGGGGCCTACCTTGATACGCAGTATTTT; clone size: many; J gene: TRBJ2-3; V gene: TRBV4-2; D gene: TRBD2
CDR3 protein: CASSPQSGRGAETQYF; CDR3 DNA: TGCGCCAGCAGCCCGCAGTCGGGGAGGGGCGCAGAGACCCAGTACTTC; clone size: few; J gene: TRBJ2-5; V gene: TRBV4-1; D gene: TRBD2
CDR3 protein: CASSETGVGNTIYF; CDR3 DNA: TGTGCCAGCAGCGAGACAGGGGTCGGAAACACCATATATTTT; clone size: .; J gene: TRBJ1-3; V gene: TRBV6-2/TRBV6-3; D gene: TRBD1
CDR3 protein: CATSRNRGAGANVLTF; CDR3 DNA: TGTGCCACCAGCAGGAACAGGGGCGCTGGGGCCAACGTCCTGACTTTC; clone size: .; J gene: TRBJ2-6; V gene: TRBV15; D gene: TRBD1
CDR3 protein: CSASEGAGANVLTF; CDR3 DNA: TGCAGTGCTAGTGAGGGGGCTGGGGCCAACGTCCTGACTTTC; clone size: .; J gene: TRBJ2-6; V gene: TRBV20-1; D gene: .
CDR3 protein: CASRRRQGAYEQYF; CDR3 DNA: TGTGCCAGCCGCCGCCGACAGGGGGCCTACGAGCAGTACTTC; clone size: few; J gene: TRBJ2-7; V gene: TRBV6-1; D gene: TRBD1
CDR3 protein: CASRHRTGYSRSYEQYF; CDR3 DNA: TGTGCCAGCAGACACCGAACAGGGTATAGTCGGTCCTACGAGCAGTACTTC; clone size: few; J gene: TRBJ2-7; V gene: TRBV6-1; D gene: .
CDR3 protein: CASRETGSNSPLHF; CDR3 DNA: TGTGCCAGCAGGGAGACAGGGTCCAATTCACCCCTCCACTTT; clone size: .; J gene: TRBJ1-6; V gene: TRBV28; D gene: TRBD1
CDR3 protein: CASSLTGGGTEAFF; CDR3 DNA: TGTGCCAGCAGTCTGACAGGGGGAGGGACTGAAGCTTTCTTT; clone size: many; J gene: TRBJ1-1; V gene: TRBV12-3/TRBV12-4; D gene: TRBD1
CDR3 protein: CASNPLAGGTGETQYF; CDR3 DNA: TGTGCCAGCAACCCGCTAGCGGGAGGGACAGGAGAGACCCAGTACTTC; clone size: few; J gene: TRBJ2-5; V gene: TRBV6-2/TRBV6-3; D gene: TRBD2